This T cell receptor (beta chain) was sequenced for a study of OX40 agonist ivuxolimab in advanced cancers. Study-level information: Patients achieving partial responses numbered three: one hepatocellular carcinoma case and two cutaneous melanoma cases.

Sequencing used immunoSEQ multiplex PCR; TCRdb keeps in-frame clones, though not all of them. The table includes around 38,000 clones, 92% detected once. Concerning this clone itself: What it recognizes is unknown.

V lost 4 bases and J 8 bases, leaving 14 bases between the germline ends. The CDR3 has 13 residues. The germline V gene encodes CDR1 SGHTA and CDR2 FQGTGA. Study-wide results and caveats: Clonal expansion among partial responders at 0.1-3.0 mg/kg ranked near the lowest.

The specimen comprised CD4+ or CD8+ T cells sorted from blood, sampled in a trial of the OX40 agonist ivuxolimab. This TCR derives from an adult with an advanced solid tumor such as melanoma, head and neck, liver or kidney cancer. The V call is TRBV7-3, the J call TRBJ1-1, with a weak D call TRBD1 (5 bases). In DNA form, the CDR3 reads TGTGCCAGCAGCTCCGGGACTCACAAGGAAGCTTTCTTT. It is translated as CASSSGTHKEAFF.